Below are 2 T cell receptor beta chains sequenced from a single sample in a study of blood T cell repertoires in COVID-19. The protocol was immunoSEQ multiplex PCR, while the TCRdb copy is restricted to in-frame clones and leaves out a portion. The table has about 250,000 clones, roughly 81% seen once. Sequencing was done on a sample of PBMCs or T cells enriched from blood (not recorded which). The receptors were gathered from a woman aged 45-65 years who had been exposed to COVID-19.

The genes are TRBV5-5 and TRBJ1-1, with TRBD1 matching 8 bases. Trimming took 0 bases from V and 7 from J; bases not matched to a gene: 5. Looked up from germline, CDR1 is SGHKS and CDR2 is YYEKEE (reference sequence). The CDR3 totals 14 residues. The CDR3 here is CASSLGQGAGEAFF. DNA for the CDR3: TGTGCCAGCAGCTTGGGGCAGGGGGCTGGTGAAGCTTTCTTT. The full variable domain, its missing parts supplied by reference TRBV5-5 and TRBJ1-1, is DAGVTQSPTHLIKTRGQQVTLRCSPISGHKSVSWYQQVLGQGPQFIFQYYEKEERGRGNFPDRFSARQFPNYSSELNVNALLLGDSALYLCASSLGQGAGEAFFGQGTRLTVV.

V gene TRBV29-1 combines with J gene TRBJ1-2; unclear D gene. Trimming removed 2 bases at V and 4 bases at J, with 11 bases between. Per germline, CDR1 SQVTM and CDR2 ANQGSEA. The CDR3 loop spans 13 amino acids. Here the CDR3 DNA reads TGCAGCGTTGAACCCCGTTTCAGCTATGGCTACACCTTC. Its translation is CSVEPRFSYGYTF.